This entry lists 25 T cell receptor beta chains sequenced from one sample in a study of beta chain features in type 1 diabetes. All of the isolated RNA was reverse transcribed, so expressed TCRB transcripts were sequenced. The assay was immunoSEQ multiplex PCR, and TCRdb's table has in-frame clones only and misses some. The sample holds about 900,000 clones, about a sixth seen once. Sequencing was performed on naive CD4+ T cells from blood. The receptors shown here come from a woman between 18 and 29 years old in good health.

This clone was seen more than once but under ten times. The J gene is TRBJ2-7, the V gene TRBV2; TRBD1 aligns across 9 bases. The germline V gene encodes CDR1 SNHLY and CDR2 FYNNEI. The CDR3 contains 16 residues. Trimming cost V 4 bases and J 4 bases; bases outside gene matches: 11. The CDR3 loop reads CASSASHPGQGYEQYF. The DNA for the CDR3 is TGTGCCAGCAGTGCCTCCCATCCGGGACAGGGATACGAGCAGTACTTC. The full variable domain, rest sourced from reference TRBV2 and TRBJ2-7, is EPEVTQTPSHQVTQMGQEVILRCVPISNHLYFYWYRQILGQKVEFLVSFYNNEISEKSEIFDDQFSVERPDGSNFTLKIRSTKLEDSAMYFCASSASHPGQGYEQYFGPGTRLTVT.

The chain links TRBV11-2 to TRBJ1-3; D might be TRBD1 (5 bases). The V end lost 1 base, the J end lost 3 bases, and 16 bases lay between the germline ends. The germline gives CDR1 SGHAT, CDR2 FQNNGV. The CDR3 has 17 residues. As DNA, the CDR3 is TGTGCCAGCAGCTTAGTAGGGGTTGCACTCTTTGGAAACACCATATATTTT. Protein: CASSLVGVALFGNTIYF.

The chain carries TRBV27 and TRBJ1-1, with a tentative D call TRBD1 (5 bases). V lost 7 bases and J lost 0, with 9 bases in between. This CDR3 is built from 13 residues. Germline-derived CDR1 and CDR2 are MNHEY and SMNVEV (reference sequence). The CDR3 reads CASTDRLNTEAFF. Written as DNA, the CDR3 is TGTGCCAGCACTGACAGACTGAACACTGAAGCTTTCTTT.

The chain has TRBV28 and TRBJ2-7; 10 bases align to TRBD1. The CDR3 consists of 14 residues. Germline CDR1 is MDHEN and CDR2 is SYDVKM. V lost 4 bases to trimming and J lost 2 bases; unmatched junction nucleotides: 2. The CDR3 bases are TGTGCCAGCAGTTGGACAGGGGGGACCTACGAGCAGTACTTC. The encoded protein is CASSWTGGTYEQYF.

This clone was counted between two and nine times. The CDR3 coding sequence is TGTGCCAGCAGCTTGGAGAGGGGGCTTGGCTACACCTTC. It is translated as CASSLERGLGYTF. V usage is TRBV7-2 and J usage is TRBJ1-2; TRBD1 matches 7 bases. The junction had 5 bases not matched to a gene; V was cut back by 3 bases and J by 7 bases. This CDR3 contains 13 residues. The germline V gene encodes CDR1 SGHTA and CDR2 FQGNSA.

The V gene is TRBV7-9, the J gene TRBJ1-1; perhaps TRBD1 as D (6 bases). Germline V gene lookup returns CDR1 SEHNR and CDR2 FQNEAQ (reference sequence). V was trimmed by 6 bases and J by 4 bases, leaving 15 bases between them. The CDR3 has 14 residues. The CDR3 coding sequence is TGTGCCAGCAGTAATACAGGGCATTCCACTGAAGCTTTCTTT. Translation: CASSNTGHSTEAFF.

This clone has only a few counts. The V gene is TRBV7-9, the J gene TRBJ1-2, with 9 bases lining up with TRBD1. The V gene end was trimmed by 3 bases and the J gene end by 4 bases; junction bases not matched to a gene: 6. Germline loops: CDR1 SEHNR, CDR2 FQNEAQ (reference sequence). The CDR3 sequence is 15 residues long. The CDR3, as DNA: TGTGCCAGCAGCTTGGGACAGGGTGAGGCCTATGGCTACACCTTC. As protein: CASSLGQGEAYGYTF.

V is TRBV2 and J is TRBJ2-6, with a weak D call TRBD1 (5 bases). The CDR3 has 16 amino acids. Germline V gives CDR1 SNHLY, CDR2 FYNNEI. V was pared by 0 bases and J by 2 bases, with 8 bases between. The CDR3 DNA reads as TGTGCCAGCAGTGAAGCCGTAGGGGCTGGGGCCAACGTCCTGACTTTC. Residues: CASSEAVGAGANVLTF.

This chain connects TRBV6-1 to TRBJ1-1, with 7 bases that match TRBD1. The CDR3 runs to 13 residues. J gave up 5 bases and V 5 bases, and 5 bases lay outside the gene matches. CDR1 is MNHNS and CDR2 is SASEGT in the germline V gene. The CDR3 DNA is TGTGCCAGCAGTACCCGGGACAGAACTGAAGCTTTCTTT. The encoded protein is CASSTRDRTEAFF.

The rearrangement uses TRBV6-6 and TRBJ2-7; the D is unclear. The V end was cut by 0 bases, the J end by 6 bases, with 12 bases between. Germline CDR1 and CDR2: MNHNY and SVGAGI (reference sequence). The CDR3 consists of 14 residues. In DNA, the CDR3 is TGTGCCAGCAGTTACTCGAAGGGCTGGGTCGAGCAGTACTTC. Amino acid sequence: CASSYSKGWVEQYF.

This clone was counted a few times. The genes are TRBV9 and TRBJ2-5; maybe TRBD1 (5 bases). Germline values: CDR1 SGDLS, CDR2 YYNGEE. Trimming pared 3 bases from V and 0 bases from J, leaving 9 bases between. The CDR3 spans 14 residues. The CDR3 here is CASSATANQETQYF. The CDR3 coding sequence is TGTGCCAGCAGCGCGACAGCGAACCAAGAGACCCAGTACTTC.

The chain uses TRBV29-1 and TRBJ2-5; 7 nucleotides match TRBD2. The J segment lost 4 bases and the V segment lost 1 base, leaving 3 bases of the junction unmatched. The CDR3 is 13 residues long. Germline CDR1 and CDR2: SQVTM and ANQGSEA. The CDR3: CSVEGAGVETQYF. The DNA of the CDR3 is TGCAGCGTTGAAGGGGCGGGAGTAGAGACCCAGTACTTC. The complete variable domain, with remaining parts taken from reference TRBV29-1 and TRBJ2-5, reads SAVISQKPSRDICQRGTSLTIQCQVDSQVTMMFWYRQQPGQSLTLIATANQGSEATYESGFVIDKFPISRPNLTFSTLTVSNMSPEDSSIYLCSVEGAGVETQYFGPGTRLLVL.

This clone was recorded only once. This chain uses TRBV18 with TRBJ2-7; D is unclear. This CDR3 comprises 22 residues. The germline V and J ends were trimmed by 4 bases and 1 base, with 35 bases remaining between them. Germline values: CDR1 KGHSH, CDR2 LQKENI. In DNA form, the CDR3 reads TGTGCCAGCTCACGTCAAGCTCCGTCCGAAAGAGAAGGACGCAGATTATCCTACGAGCAGTACTTC. This encodes CASSRQAPSEREGRRLSYEQYF.

The chain couples TRBV20-1 to TRBJ2-2; D remains unclear. Germline loops: CDR1 DFQATT, CDR2 SNEGSKA (reference sequence). This CDR3 contains 11 residues. CDR3 residues: CSTRRTGELFF. The CDR3, as DNA: TGCAGCACCAGGAGAACCGGGGAGCTGTTTTTT.

This clone turned up a few times. The genes are TRBV6-1 and TRBJ2-1, with 10 nucleotides matching TRBD2. The CDR3 spans 12 residues. CDR1 and CDR2 (germline): MNHNS, SASEGT. V gave up 8 bases and J gave up 7 bases; unmatched junction bases: 2. This CDR3 reads CASQTSGNEQFF. DNA for the CDR3: TGTGCCAGCCAGACTAGCGGGAATGAGCAGTTCTTC.

Only a few counts were recorded for this clone. The chain is built from TRBV7-9 and TRBJ2-7; D is perhaps TRBD1 (6 bases). Deletions cut 2 bases from V and 3 bases from J, with 11 bases between. The CDR3 spans 14 residues. The germline V gene has CDR1 SEHNR and CDR2 FQNEAQ (reference sequence). The CDR3 sequence: CASSLTGTSYEQYF. The CDR3 DNA is TGTGCCAGCAGCTTAACCGGGACAAGCTACGAGCAGTACTTC.

The rearrangement joins TRBV15 to TRBJ1-5; 7 nucleotides line up with TRBD1. The J segment lost 3 bases and the V segment lost 2 bases, leaving 4 bases of the junction unmatched. CDR1 is LNHNV and CDR2 is YYDKDF in the germline V gene (reference sequence). The CDR3 sequence is 15 residues long. CDR3 sequence: CATSRRQGFNQPQHF. For the CDR3, the DNA is TGTGCCACCAGCAGAAGACAGGGTTTCAATCAGCCCCAGCATTTT.

In its sample, this clone was seen a few times. The chain couples TRBV4-2 to TRBJ1-2; unclear D gene. The CDR3 length is 13 residues. Germline CDR1 is LGHNA and CDR2 is YNFKEQ. V lost 0 bases and J 8 bases, leaving 10 bases between the germline ends. The CDR3 sequence: CASSQDEAGGYTF. The CDR3 DNA sequence: TGTGCCAGCAGCCAAGATGAGGCCGGCGGCTACACCTTC.

The chain has TRBV2 and TRBJ2-1; D remains unclear. In germline, CDR1 is SNHLY, CDR2 FYNNEI. The CDR3 has 11 amino acids. Trimming took 7 bases from V and 10 from J, leaving 11 bases between them. DNA of the CDR3: TGTGCCAGCACTTCGATTCTGGAGCAGTTCTTC. Its protein is CASTSILEQFF.

About this clone itself: Additional DNA sequences in this sample encode the identical CDR3. V is TRBV18 and J is TRBJ2-3; D is undetermined. CDR3 length: 14 amino acids. The germline gives CDR1 KGHSH, CDR2 LQKENI. Between the trimmed V and J ends, which lost 0 bases and 0 bases, there was a span of 4 bases. The CDR3, as DNA: TGTGCCAGCTCACCACCGGGGAGCACAGATACGCAGTATTTT. Translating it yields CASSPPGSTDTQYF.

This chain links TRBV11-2 with TRBJ2-7; D unclear. The ends were cut back, 5 bases at V and 0 bases at J, with 11 bases in the middle. CDR1 SGHAT and CDR2 FQNNGV come from the germline V gene. The CDR3 has 14 amino acids. The CDR3 DNA is TGTGCCAGCAGCGAAGGGCGGAGCTCCTACGAGCAGTACTTC. Protein: CASSEGRSSYEQYF.

The chain uses TRBV15 and TRBJ2-1; TRBD2 aligns across 10 bases. The V and J ends lost 1 base and 4 bases, in that order; junction bases with no gene match: 7. CDR3 size: 17 residues. Germline V gene lookup returns CDR1 LNHNV and CDR2 YYDKDF (reference sequence). CDR3 in DNA: TGTGCCACCAGCAGAGTTTTAGGGACTAGCGAGTACAATGAGCAGTTCTTC. It translates to CATSRVLGTSEYNEQFF. Filled out from reference TRBV15 and TRBJ2-1, the complete variable domain reads DAMVIQNPRYQVTQFGKPVTLSCSQTLNHNVMYWYQQKSSQAPKLLFHYYDKDFNNEADTPDNFQSRRPNTSFCFLDIRSPGLGDTAMYLCATSRVLGTSEYNEQFFGPGTRLTVL.

The gene calls are TRBV7-9 and TRBJ2-5; TRBD1 is a possible D gene (6 bases). Germline CDR1 reads SEHNR; CDR2 reads FQNEAQ (reference sequence). The CDR3 has 16 amino acids. V gave up 3 bases and J gave up 3 bases, with 17 bases separating them. CDR3 bases: TGTGCCAGCAGCTTGACAGGCCTCCTGACGAAAGAGACCCAGTACTTC. Translation: CASSLTGLLTKETQYF.

The chain couples TRBV7-2 to TRBJ1-1; D is unresolved. With 1 base removed from V and 6 bases from J, the gap between germline ends came to 15 bases. The CDR3 length is 15 residues. Germline V gives CDR1 SGHTA, CDR2 FQGNSA. CDR3 protein: CASSLVPWGSAEAFF. The CDR3 DNA reads TGTGCCAGCAGCTTAGTGCCTTGGGGATCCGCTGAAGCTTTCTTT.

A few counts support this clone. The rearrangement links TRBV6-6 to TRBJ2-7, with 7 positions matching TRBD2. This CDR3 has 15 residues. CDR1 is MNHNY, CDR2 SVGAGI, per germline (reference sequence). The V gene end was trimmed by 5 bases and the J gene end by 0 bases; junction bases not matched to a gene: 7. For the CDR3, the DNA is TGTGCCAGCAGTCCCAAGGTAGCGGGCTCCTACGAGCAGTACTTC. It specifies CASSPKVAGSYEQYF.